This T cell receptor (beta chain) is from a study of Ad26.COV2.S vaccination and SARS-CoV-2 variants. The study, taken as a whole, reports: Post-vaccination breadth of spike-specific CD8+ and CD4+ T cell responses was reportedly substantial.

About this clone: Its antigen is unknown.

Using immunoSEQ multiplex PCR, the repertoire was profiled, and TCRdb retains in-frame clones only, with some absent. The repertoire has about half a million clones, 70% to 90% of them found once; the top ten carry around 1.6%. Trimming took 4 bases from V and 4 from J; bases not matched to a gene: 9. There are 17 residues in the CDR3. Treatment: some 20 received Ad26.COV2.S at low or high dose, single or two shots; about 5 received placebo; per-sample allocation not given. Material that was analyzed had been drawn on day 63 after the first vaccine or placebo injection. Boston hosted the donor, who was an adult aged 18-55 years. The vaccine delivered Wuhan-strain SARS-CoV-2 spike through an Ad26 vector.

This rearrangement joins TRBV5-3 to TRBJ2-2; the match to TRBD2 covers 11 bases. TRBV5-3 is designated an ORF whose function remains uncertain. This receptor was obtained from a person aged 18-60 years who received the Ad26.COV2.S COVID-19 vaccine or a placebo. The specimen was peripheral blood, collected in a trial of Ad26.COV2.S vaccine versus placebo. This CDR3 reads CARSAPTSGDITGELFF. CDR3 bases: TGTGCCAGAAGCGCTCCGACTAGCGGGGACATCACCGGGGAGCTGTTTTTT.